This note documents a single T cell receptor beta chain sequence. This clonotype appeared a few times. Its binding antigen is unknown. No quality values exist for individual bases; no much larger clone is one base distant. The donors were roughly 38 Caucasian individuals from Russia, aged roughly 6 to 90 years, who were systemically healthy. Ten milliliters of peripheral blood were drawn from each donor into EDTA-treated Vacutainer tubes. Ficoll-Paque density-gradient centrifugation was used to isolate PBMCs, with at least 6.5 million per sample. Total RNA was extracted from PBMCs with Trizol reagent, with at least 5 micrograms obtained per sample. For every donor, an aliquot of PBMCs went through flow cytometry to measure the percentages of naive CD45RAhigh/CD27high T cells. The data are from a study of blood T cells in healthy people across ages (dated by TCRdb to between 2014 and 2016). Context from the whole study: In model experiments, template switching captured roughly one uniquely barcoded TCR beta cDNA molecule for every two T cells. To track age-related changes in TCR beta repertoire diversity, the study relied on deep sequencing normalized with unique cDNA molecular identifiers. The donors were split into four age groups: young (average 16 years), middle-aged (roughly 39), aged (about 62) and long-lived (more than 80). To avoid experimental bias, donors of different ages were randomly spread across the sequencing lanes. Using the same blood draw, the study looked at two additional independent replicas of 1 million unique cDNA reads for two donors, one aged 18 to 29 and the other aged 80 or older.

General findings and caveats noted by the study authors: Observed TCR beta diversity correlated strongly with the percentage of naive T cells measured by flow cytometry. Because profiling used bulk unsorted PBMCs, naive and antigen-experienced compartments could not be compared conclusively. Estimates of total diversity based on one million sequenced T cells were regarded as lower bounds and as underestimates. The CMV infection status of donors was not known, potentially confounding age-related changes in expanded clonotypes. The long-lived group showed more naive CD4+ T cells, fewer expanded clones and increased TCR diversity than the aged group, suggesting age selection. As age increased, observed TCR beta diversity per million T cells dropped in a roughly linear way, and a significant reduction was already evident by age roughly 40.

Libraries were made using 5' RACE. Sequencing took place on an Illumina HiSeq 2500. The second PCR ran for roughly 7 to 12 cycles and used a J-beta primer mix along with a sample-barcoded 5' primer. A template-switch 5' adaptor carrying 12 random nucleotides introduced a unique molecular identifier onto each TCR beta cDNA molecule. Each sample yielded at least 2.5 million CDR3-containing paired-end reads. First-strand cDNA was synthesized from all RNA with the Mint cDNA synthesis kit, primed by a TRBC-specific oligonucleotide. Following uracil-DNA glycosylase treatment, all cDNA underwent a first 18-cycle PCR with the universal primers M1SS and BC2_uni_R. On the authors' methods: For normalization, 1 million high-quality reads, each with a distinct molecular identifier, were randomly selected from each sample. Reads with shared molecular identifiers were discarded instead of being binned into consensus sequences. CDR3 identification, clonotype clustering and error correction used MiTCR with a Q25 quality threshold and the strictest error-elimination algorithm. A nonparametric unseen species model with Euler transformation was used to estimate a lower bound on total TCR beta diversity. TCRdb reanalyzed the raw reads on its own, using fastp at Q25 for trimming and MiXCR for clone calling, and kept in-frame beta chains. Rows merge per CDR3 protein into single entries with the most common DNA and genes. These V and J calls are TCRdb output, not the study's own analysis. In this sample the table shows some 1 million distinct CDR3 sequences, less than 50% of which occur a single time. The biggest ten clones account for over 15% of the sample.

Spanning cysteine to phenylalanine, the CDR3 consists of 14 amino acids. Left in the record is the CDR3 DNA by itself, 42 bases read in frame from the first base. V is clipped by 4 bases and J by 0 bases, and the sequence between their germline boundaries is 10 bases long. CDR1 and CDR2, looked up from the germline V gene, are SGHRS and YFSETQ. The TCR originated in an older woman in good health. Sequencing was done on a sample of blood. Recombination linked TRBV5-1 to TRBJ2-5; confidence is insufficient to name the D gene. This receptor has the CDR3 CASSLDGYQETQYF. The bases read TGCGCCAGCAGCCTAGACGGGTACCAAGAGACCCAGTACTTC.